This TCR beta chain originates from a study of control samples from healthy donors and cancer patients. Method: immunoSEQ multiplex PCR; TCRdb's copy keeps in-frame clones and lacks some. The sample holds tens of thousands of clones, 85% to 95% seen once. The sequenced sample consisted of blood. The receptor's source is a young man in good health.

CDR3 nucleotide sequence: TGTGCCAGCAGCGTAGGGGGAGGGCGTAATCAGCCCCAGCATTTT. This gives the protein CASSVGGGRNQPQHF. The rearrangement joins TRBV9 to TRBJ1-5; D is uncertain. V lost 0 bases and J 4 bases, leaving 11 bases between the germline ends. Germline CDR1 is SGDLS and CDR2 is YYNGEE. This CDR3 region has 15 residues. Looking up the rest from reference TRBV9 and TRBJ1-5 gives the full variable domain: DSGVTQTPKHLITATGQRVTLRCSPRSGDLSVYWYQQSLDQGLQFLIQYYNGEERAKGNILERFSAQQFPDLHSELNLSSLELGDSALYFCASSVGGGRNQPQHFGDGTRLSIL.